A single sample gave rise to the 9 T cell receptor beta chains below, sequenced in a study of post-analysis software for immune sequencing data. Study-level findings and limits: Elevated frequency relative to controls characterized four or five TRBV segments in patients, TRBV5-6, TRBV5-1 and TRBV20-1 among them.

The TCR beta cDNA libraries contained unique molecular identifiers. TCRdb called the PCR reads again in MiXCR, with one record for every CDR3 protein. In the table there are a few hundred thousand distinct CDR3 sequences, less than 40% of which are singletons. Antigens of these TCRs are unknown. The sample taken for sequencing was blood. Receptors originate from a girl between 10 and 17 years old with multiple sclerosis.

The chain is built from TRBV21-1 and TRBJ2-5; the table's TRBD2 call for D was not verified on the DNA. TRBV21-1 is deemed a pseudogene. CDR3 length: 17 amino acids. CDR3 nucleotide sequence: TGTGCCAGCAGCAAACCCTGGACTAGCGGGGAACAAGAGACCCAGTACTTC. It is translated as CASSKPWTSGEQETQYF.

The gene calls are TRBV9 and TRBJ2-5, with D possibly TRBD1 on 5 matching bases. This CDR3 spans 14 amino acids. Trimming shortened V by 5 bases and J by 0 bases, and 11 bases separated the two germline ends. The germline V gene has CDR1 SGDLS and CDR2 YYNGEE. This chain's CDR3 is CASSPQGYQETQYF. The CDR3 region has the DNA TGTGCCAGCAGTCCTCAGGGTTACCAAGAGACCCAGTACTTC.

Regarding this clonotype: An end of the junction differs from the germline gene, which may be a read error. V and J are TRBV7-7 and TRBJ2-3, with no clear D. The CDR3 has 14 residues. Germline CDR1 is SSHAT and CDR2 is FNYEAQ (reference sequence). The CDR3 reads CASSLDLGSDTQYF. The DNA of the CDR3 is TGTGCTAGCAGCTTAGATCTGGGCTCAGATACGCAGTATTTT.

CDR3 coding DNA: TGCGCCAGCAGGGGGGCAGAAGAGGCCCAGTACTTC. Its protein is CASRGAEEAQYF. The V and J genes are TRBV5-1 and TRBJ2-7; D is possibly TRBD1 (6 bases). CDR3 length: 12 residues. The germline V gene encodes CDR1 SGHRS and CDR2 YFSETQ. Trimming stripped 5 bases from V and 10 bases from J, with 16 bases between. The full variable domain, its missing parts supplied by reference TRBV5-1 and TRBJ2-7, is KAGVTQTPRYLIKTRGQQVTLSCSPISGHRSVSWYQQTPGQGLQFLFEYFSETQRNKGNFPGRFSGRQFSNSRSEMNVSTLELGDSALYLCASRGAEEAQYFGPGTRLTVT.

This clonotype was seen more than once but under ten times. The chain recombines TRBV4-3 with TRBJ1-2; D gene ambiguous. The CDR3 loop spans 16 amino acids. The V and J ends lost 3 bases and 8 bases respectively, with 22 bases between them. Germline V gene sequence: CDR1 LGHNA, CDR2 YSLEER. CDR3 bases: TGCGCCAGCAGCCAGACGACTATGAGGGCCGCCGGGGGCTACACCTTC. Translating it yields CASSQTTMRAAGGYTF.

CDR3 coding DNA: TGCGCCAGCAGCGTAACAGGGGGCCAAGAGACCCAGTACTTC. This encodes CASSVTGGQETQYF. The chain carries TRBV5-1 and TRBJ2-5; 8 positions match TRBD1. Trimming took 4 bases from V and 1 from J; bases not matched to a gene: 3. There are 14 residues in the CDR3. CDR1 is SGHRS, CDR2 YFSETQ, per germline.

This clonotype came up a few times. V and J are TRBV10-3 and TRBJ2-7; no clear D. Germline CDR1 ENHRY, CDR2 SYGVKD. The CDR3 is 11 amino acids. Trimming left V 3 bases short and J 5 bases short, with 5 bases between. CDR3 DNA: TGTGCCATCAGTGAAGGGAACGAGCAGTACTTC. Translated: CAISEGNEQYF.

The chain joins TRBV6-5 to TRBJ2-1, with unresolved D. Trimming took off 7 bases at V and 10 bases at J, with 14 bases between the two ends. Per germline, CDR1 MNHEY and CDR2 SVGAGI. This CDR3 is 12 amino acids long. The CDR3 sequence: CASTGSAPEQFF. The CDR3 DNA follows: TGTGCCAGCACCGGGTCGGCACCCGAGCAGTTCTTC.

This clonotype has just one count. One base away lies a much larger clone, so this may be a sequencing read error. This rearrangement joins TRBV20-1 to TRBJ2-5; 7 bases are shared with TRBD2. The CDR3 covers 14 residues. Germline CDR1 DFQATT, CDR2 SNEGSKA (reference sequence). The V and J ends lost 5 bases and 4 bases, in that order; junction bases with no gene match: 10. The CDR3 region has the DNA TGCAGTGCTGGACTTGCTAGCGGAGCAGAGACCCAGTACTTC. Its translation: CSAGLASGAETQYF.